This is a list of T cell receptor beta chains from one sample in a study of blood T cell repertoires in COVID-19. Produced via immunoSEQ multiplex PCR; TCRdb's table is partial and in-frame only. The table has 200,000 to 250,000 clones, around 85% seen once; the top ten hold around 20%. The sequencing sample was made of PBMCs or T cells enriched from blood (not recorded which). The receptors were gathered from a man aged 35-49 years who had recovered from COVID-19. Both conserved end residues are part of each CDR3. Each record gives: V gene, D gene, clone size, J gene, CDR3 DNA, CDR3 protein. D genes are given only for firm matches. For some rows the clone size is stated as once, few or many, or as a class when expanded; others skip it.

V gene: TRBV28
D gene: -
clone size: -
J gene: TRBJ2-5
CDR3 DNA: TGTGCCAGCAGTCCCACCCCTGGGCAGGTGGTGGAGACCCAGTACTTC
CDR3 protein: CASSPTPGQVVETQYF

V gene: TRBV5-1
D gene: -
clone size: -
J gene: TRBJ1-1
CDR3 DNA: TGCGCCAGCAGCTCGAGCCCCTACGAGGACACTGAAGCTTTCTTT
CDR3 protein: CASSSSPYEDTEAFF

V gene: TRBV7-2
D gene: TRBD1
clone size: once
J gene: TRBJ2-7
CDR3 DNA: TGTGCCAGCAGCATAGGACAGGGAGGCGAGCAGTACTTC
CDR3 protein: CASSIGQGGEQYF

V gene: TRBV19
D gene: TRBD2
clone size: -
J gene: TRBJ2-5
CDR3 DNA: TGTGCCAGTAGTATGACTAGCGGGAGGGCCCAGCCGTACCAAGAGACCCAGTACTTC
CDR3 protein: CASSMTSGRAQPYQETQYF

V gene: TRBV18
D gene: TRBD2
clone size: -
J gene: TRBJ2-1
CDR3 DNA: TGTGCCAGCTCACGACTAGCGGGAGTAAGTTTCAATGAGCAGTTCTTC
CDR3 protein: CASSRLAGVSFNEQFF

V gene: TRBV7-5
D gene: -
clone size: -
J gene: TRBJ1-5
CDR3 DNA: TGTGCCAGCCGCTACTCCCCGGGACACCCAAGTGGGCAGCCCCAGCATTTT
CDR3 protein: CASRYSPGHPSGQPQHF

V gene: TRBV11-3
D gene: -
clone size: once
J gene: TRBJ2-7
CDR3 DNA: TGTGCCAGCAGCTTTCCCGGGGAGCAGTACTTC
CDR3 protein: CASSFPGEQYF

V gene: TRBV9
D gene: TRBD1
clone size: once
J gene: TRBJ1-3
CDR3 DNA: TGTGCCAGCAGCGTATTATCTGGACAGGGGTCTGGAAACACCATATATTTT
CDR3 protein: CASSVLSGQGSGNTIYF

V gene: TRBV27
D gene: -
clone size: -
J gene: TRBJ1-2
CDR3 DNA: TGTGCCAGCAGTTTGGAGGGTAGATTTCGGAGCTACACCTTC
CDR3 protein: CASSLEGRFRSYTF

V gene: TRBV7-9
D gene: TRBD1
clone size: -
J gene: TRBJ2-7
CDR3 DNA: TGTGCCAGCAGTCCCCCCGGGACAGGGGGCCACGAGCAGTACTTC
CDR3 protein: CASSPPGTGGHEQYF

V gene: TRBV5-6
D gene: TRBD2
clone size: once
J gene: TRBJ2-2
CDR3 DNA: TGTGCCAGCAACTATGTTAGCGGGATTCCCGGGGAGCTGTTTTTT
CDR3 protein: CASNYVSGIPGELFF

V gene: TRBV2
D gene: TRBD1
clone size: -
J gene: TRBJ1-2
CDR3 DNA: TGTGCCAGCAGAGACAACCTAGGGACAGGGGTTGTGGGCTACACCTTC
CDR3 protein: CASRDNLGTGVVGYTF

V gene: TRBV5-5
D gene: -
clone size: -
J gene: TRBJ2-7
CDR3 DNA: TGTGCCAGCAGCTTTACGGGCAGGGGAAGGAGCGAGCAGTACTTC
CDR3 protein: CASSFTGRGRSEQYF

V gene: TRBV5-1
D gene: TRBD1
clone size: -
J gene: TRBJ1-1
CDR3 DNA: TGCGCCAGCAGCGTGGGACAGGGGGCCTCTGAAGCTTTCTTT
CDR3 protein: CASSVGQGASEAFF

V gene: TRBV25-1
D gene: -
clone size: -
J gene: TRBJ1-2
CDR3 DNA: TGTGCCAGCAGCTCGGCTGGGGGGTATGGCTACACCTTC
CDR3 protein: CASSSAGGYGYTF

V gene: TRBV19
D gene: TRBD1
clone size: -
J gene: TRBJ2-7
CDR3 DNA: TGTGCCAGTAGTCGAGGACAGGGGAAGGACTACGAGCAGTACTTC
CDR3 protein: CASSRGQGKDYEQYF